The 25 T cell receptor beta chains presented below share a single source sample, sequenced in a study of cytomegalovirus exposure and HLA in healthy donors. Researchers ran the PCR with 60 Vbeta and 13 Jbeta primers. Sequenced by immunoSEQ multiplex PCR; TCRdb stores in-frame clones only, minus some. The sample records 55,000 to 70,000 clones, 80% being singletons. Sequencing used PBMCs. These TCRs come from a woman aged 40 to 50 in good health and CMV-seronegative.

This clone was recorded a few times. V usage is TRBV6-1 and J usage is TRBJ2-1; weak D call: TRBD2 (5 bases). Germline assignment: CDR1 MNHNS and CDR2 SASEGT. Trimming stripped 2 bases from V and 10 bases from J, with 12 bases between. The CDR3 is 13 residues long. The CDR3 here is CASSEFEGGEQFF. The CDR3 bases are TGTGCCAGCAGTGAATTCGAGGGTGGCGAGCAGTTCTTC.

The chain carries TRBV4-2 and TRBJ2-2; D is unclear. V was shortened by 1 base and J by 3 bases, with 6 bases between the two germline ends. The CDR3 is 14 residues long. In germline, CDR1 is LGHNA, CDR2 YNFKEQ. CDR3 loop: CASSQGDYTGELFF. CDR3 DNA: TGTGCCAGCAGCCAAGGTGACTACACCGGGGAGCTGTTTTTT.

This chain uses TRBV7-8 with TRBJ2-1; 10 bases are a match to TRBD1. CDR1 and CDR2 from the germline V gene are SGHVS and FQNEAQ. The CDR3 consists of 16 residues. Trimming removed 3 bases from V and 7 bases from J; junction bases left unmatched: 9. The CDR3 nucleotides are TGTGCCAGCAGCTTTGGTTATCGGGACAGGGGAAATGAGCAGTTCTTC. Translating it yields CASSFGYRDRGNEQFF.

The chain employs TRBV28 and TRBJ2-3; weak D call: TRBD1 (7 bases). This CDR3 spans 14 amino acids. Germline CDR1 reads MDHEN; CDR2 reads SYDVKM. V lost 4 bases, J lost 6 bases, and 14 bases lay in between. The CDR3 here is CASSYSQGGDTQYF. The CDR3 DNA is TGTGCCAGCAGTTACTCCCAGGGGGGCGATACGCAGTATTTT.

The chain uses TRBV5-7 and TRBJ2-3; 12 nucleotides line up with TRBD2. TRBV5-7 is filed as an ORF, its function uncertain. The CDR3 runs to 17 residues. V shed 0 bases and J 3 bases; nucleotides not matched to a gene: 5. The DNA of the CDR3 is TGTGCCAGCAGCTTGGGGACTAGCGGGATGGGTACAGATACGCAGTATTTT. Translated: CASSLGTSGMGTDTQYF.

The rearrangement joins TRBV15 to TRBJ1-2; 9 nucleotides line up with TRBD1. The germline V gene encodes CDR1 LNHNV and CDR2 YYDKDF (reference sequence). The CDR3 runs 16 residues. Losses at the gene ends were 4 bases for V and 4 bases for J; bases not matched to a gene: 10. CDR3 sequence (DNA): TGTGCCACCAGCAAATCCGGGACAGGGCTTGCCTATGGCTACACCTTC. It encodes CATSKSGTGLAYGYTF.

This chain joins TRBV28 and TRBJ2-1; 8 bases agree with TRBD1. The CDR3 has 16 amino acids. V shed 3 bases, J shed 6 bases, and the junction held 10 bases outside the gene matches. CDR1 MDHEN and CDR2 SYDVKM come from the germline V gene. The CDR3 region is CASSLVDRASGNEQFF. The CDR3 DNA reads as TGTGCCAGCAGTTTGGTGGACAGGGCATCGGGCAATGAGCAGTTCTTC.

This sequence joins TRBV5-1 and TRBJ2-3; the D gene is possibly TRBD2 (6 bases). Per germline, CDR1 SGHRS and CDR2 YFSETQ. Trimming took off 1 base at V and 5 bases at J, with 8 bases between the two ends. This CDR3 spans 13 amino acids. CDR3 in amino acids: CASSLWGEDTQYF. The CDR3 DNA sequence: TGCGCCAGCAGCTTGTGGGGGGAAGATACGCAGTATTTT.

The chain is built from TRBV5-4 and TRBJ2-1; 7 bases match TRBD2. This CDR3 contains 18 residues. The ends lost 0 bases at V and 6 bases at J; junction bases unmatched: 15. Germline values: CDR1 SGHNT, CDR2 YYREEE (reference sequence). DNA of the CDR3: TGTGCCAGCAGCTTGGTTAGCTTGGGCGGGAGCGTGGTCAATGAGCAGTTCTTC. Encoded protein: CASSLVSLGGSVVNEQFF.

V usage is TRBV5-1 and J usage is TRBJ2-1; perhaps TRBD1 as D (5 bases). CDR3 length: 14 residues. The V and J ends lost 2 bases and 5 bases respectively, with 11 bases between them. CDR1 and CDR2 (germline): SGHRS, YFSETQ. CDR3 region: CASSFLTENNEQFF. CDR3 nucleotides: TGCGCCAGCAGCTTTTTGACAGAGAACAATGAGCAGTTCTTC.

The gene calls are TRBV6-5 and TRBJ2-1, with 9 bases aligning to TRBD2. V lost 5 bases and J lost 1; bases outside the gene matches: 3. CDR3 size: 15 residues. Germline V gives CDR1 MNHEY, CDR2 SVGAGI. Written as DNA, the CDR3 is TGTGCCAGCAGTCCCCTAGCGGGATCCTACAATGAGCAGTTCTTC. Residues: CASSPLAGSYNEQFF.

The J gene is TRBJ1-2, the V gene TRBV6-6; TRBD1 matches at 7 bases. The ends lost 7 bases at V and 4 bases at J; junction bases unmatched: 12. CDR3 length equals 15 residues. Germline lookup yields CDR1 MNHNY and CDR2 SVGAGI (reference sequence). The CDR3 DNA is TGTGCCAGCACCCACGGAGAGACAGGGTCCTATGGCTACACCTTC. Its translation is CASTHGETGSYGYTF.

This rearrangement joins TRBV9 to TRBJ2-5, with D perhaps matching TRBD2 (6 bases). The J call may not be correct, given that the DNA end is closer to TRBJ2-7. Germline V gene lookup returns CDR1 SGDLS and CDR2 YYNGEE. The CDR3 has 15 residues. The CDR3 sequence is CASSVGPGSSYEQYF. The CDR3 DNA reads TGTGCCAGCAGCGTAGGTCCCGGGAGCTCCTACGAGCAGTACTTC.

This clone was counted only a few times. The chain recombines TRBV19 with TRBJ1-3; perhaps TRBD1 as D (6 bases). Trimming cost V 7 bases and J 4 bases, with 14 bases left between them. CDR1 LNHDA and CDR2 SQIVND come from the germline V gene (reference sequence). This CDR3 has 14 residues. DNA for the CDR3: TGTGCCAGTACCTCCGGGACATCCGGAAACACCATATATTTT. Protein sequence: CASTSGTSGNTIYF.

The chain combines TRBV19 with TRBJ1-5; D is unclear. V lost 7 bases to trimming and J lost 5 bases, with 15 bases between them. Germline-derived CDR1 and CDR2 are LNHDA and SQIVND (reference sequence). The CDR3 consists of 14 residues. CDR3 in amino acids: CASTLGGKHQPQHF. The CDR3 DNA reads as TGTGCCAGTACGCTGGGCGGGAAGCATCAGCCCCAGCATTTT.

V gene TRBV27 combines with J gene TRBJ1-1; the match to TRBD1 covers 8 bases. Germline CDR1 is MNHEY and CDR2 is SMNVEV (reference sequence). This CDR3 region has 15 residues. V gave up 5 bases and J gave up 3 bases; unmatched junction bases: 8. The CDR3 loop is CASSLGTGGDTEAFF. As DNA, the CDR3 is TGTGCCAGCAGTCTAGGGACAGGTGGGGACACTGAAGCTTTCTTT.

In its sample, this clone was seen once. This CDR3 reads CASSKRQDLYRWRTGELFF. The CDR3 region has the DNA TGTGCCAGCAGCAAAAGGCAGGACTTATATCGATGGAGGACCGGGGAGCTGTTTTTT. The V call is TRBV21-1, the J call TRBJ2-2; the table assigns TRBD2, which was not confirmed against the DNA. TRBV21-1 represents a pseudogene. This CDR3 has 19 amino acids.

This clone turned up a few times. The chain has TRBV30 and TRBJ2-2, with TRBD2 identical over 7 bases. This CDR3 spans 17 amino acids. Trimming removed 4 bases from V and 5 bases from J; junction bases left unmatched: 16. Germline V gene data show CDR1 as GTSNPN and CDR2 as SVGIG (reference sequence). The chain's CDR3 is CAWNPGIAGYGTGELFF. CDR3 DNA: TGTGCCTGGAATCCAGGCATAGCGGGTTACGGAACCGGGGAGCTGTTTTTT.

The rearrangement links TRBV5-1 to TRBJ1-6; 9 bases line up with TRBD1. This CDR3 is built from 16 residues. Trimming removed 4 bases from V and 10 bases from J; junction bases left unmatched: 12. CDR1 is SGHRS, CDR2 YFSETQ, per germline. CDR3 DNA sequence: TGCGCCAGCAGCCCCTGGACAGGGGAAGTTGGATCACCCCTCCACTTT. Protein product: CASSPWTGEVGSPLHF. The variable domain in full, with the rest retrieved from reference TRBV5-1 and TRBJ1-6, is KAGVTQTPRYLIKTRGQQVTLSCSPISGHRSVSWYQQTPGQGLQFLFEYFSETQRNKGNFPGRFSGRQFSNSRSEMNVSTLELGDSALYLCASSPWTGEVGSPLHFGNGTRLTVT.

This CDR3 reads CASRRSGTQSYEQYF. The CDR3 DNA sequence: TGTGCCAGTAGGCGATCCGGGACTCAGTCCTACGAGCAGTACTTC. The J gene is TRBJ2-7, the V gene TRBV19; D might be TRBD2 (6 bases). Germline V CDR1 and CDR2: LNHDA, SQIVND (reference sequence). CDR3 size: 15 residues. V dropped 6 bases and J dropped 1 base, with 16 bases sitting between them.

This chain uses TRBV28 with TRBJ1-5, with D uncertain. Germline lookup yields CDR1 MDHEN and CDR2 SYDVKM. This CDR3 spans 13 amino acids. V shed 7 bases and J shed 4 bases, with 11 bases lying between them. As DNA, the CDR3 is TGTGCCAGCACGAAAGTTAGAAATCAGCCCCAGCATTTT. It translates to CASTKVRNQPQHF. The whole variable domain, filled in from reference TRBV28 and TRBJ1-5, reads DVKVTQSSRYLVKRTGEKVFLECVQDMDHENMFWYRQDPGLGLRLIYFSYDVKMKEKGDIPEGYSVSREKKERFSLILESASTNQTSMYLCASTKVRNQPQHFGDGTRLSIL.

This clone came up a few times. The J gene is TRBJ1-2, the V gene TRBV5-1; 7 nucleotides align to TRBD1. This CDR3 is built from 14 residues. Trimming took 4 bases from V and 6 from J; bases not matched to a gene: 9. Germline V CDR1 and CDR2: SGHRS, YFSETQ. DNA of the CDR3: TGCGCCAGCAGCCAGGACAGGAATTTAGATGGCTACACCTTC. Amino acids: CASSQDRNLDGYTF.

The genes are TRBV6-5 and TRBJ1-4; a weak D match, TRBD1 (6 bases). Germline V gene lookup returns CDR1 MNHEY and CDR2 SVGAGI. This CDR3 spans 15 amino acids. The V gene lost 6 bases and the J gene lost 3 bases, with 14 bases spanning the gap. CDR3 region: CASSRDRFANEKLFF. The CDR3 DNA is TGTGCCAGCAGCCGCGACAGGTTCGCTAATGAAAAACTGTTTTTT.

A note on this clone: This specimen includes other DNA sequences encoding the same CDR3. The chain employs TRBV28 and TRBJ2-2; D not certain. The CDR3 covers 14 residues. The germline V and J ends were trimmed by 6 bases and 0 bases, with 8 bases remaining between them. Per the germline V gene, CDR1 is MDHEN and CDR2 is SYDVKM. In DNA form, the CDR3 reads TGTGCCAGCAGCCCATCTACGAACACCGGGGAGCTGTTTTTT. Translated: CASSPSTNTGELFF.

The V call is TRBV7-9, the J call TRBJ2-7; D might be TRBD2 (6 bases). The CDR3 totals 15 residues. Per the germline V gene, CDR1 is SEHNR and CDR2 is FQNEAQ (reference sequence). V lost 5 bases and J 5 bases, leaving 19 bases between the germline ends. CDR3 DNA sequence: TGTGCCAGCAGCGGGGGGACCCTCGCTATGGACGAGCAGTACTTC. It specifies CASSGGTLAMDEQYF.